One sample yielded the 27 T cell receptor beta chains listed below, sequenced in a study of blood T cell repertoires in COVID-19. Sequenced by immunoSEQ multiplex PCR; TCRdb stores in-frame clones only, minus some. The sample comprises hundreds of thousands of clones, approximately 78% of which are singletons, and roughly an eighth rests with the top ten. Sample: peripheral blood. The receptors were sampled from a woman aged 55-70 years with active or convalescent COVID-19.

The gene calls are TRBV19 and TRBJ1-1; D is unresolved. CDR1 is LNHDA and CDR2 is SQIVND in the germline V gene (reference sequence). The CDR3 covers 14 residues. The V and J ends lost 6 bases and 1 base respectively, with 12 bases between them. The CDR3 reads CASSDTSSNTEAFF. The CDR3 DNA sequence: TGTGCCAGTAGCGACACTTCCTCGAACACTGAAGCTTTCTTT.

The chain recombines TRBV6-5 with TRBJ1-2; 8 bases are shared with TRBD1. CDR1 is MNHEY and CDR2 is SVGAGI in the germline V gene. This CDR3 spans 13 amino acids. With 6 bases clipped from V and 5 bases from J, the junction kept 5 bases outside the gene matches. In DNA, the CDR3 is TGTGCCAGCAGGACAGGGGTATGGTATGGCTACACCTTC. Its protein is CASRTGVWYGYTF.

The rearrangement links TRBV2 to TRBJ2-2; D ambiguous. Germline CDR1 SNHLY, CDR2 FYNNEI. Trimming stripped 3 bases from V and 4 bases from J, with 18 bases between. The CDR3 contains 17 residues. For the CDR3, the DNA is TGTGCCAGCAGTGATTTAGACGAGGCTGCCAGCACCGGGGAGCTGTTTTTT. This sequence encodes CASSDLDEAASTGELFF.

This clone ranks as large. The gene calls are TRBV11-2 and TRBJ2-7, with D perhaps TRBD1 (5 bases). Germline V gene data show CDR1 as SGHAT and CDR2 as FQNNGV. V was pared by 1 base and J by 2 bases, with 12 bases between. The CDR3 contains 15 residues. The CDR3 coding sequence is TGTGCCAGCAGCTTAGTCGACAGACCTACCTACGAGCAGTACTTC. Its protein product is CASSLVDRPTYEQYF.

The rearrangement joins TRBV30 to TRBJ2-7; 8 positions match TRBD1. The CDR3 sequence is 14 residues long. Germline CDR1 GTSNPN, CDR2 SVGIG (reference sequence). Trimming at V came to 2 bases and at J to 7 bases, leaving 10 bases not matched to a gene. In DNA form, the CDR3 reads TGTGCCTGGAGTCAACAGGGGGGAAGGGGAGAGCAGTACTTC. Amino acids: CAWSQQGGRGEQYF. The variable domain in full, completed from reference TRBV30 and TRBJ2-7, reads SQTIHQWPATLVQPVGSPLSLECTVEGTSNPNLYWYRQAAGRGLQLLFYSVGIGQISSEVPQNLSASRPQDRQFILSSKKLLLSDSGFYLCAWSQQGGRGEQYFGPGTRLTVT.

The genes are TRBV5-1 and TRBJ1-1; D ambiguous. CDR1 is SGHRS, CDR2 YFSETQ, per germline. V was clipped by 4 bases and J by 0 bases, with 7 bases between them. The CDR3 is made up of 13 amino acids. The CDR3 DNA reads TGCGCCAGCAGCCCGGGAGTGAACACTGAAGCTTTCTTT. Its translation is CASSPGVNTEAFF.

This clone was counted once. The CDR3: CASSWQGPYNEQFF. In nucleotides, the CDR3 is TGTGCCAGCAGCTGGCAGGGTCCCTACAATGAGCAGTTCTTC. The chain has TRBV7-2 and TRBJ2-1; maybe TRBD1 (5 bases). The CDR3 has 14 amino acids. Trimming left V 4 bases short and J 2 bases short, with 9 bases between. Germline V gives CDR1 SGHTA, CDR2 FQGNSA.

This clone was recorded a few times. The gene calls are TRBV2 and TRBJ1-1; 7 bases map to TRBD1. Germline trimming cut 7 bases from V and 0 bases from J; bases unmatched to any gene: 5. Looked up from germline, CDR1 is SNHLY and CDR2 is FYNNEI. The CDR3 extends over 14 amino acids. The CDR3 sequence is CASTVGTVNTEAFF. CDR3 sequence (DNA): TGTGCCAGCACCGTAGGGACAGTGAACACTGAAGCTTTCTTT.

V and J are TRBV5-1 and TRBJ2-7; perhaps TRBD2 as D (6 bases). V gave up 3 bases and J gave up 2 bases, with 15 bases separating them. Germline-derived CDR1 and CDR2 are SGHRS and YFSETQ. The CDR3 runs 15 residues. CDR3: CASSSYGTGPYEQYF. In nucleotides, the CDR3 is TGCGCCAGCAGCTCTTACGGGACTGGCCCCTACGAGCAGTACTTC.

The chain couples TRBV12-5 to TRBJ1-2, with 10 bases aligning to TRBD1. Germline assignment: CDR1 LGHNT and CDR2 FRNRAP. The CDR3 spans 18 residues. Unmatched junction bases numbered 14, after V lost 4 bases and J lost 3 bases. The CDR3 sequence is CASGSLGTGALGDYGYTF. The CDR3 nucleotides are TGTGCTAGTGGTTCCCTAGGGACAGGGGCCCTGGGTGACTATGGCTACACCTTC.

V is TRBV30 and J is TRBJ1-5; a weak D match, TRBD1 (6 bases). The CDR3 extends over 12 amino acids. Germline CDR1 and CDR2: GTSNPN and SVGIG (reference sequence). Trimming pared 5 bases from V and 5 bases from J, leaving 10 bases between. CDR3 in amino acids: CAWGDTHQPQHF. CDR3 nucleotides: TGTGCCTGGGGGGACACCCATCAGCCCCAGCATTTT. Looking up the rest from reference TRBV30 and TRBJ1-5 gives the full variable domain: SQTIHQWPATLVQPVGSPLSLECTVEGTSNPNLYWYRQAAGRGLQLLFYSVGIGQISSEVPQNLSASRPQDRQFILSSKKLLLSDSGFYLCAWGDTHQPQHFGDGTRLSIL.

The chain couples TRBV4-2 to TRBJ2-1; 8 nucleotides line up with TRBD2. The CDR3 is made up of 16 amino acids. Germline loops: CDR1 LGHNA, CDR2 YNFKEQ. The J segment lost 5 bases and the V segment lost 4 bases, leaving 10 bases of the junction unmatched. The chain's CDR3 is CASSPLAGGVNNEQFF. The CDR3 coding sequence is TGTGCCAGCAGCCCCCTGGCGGGGGGCGTAAACAATGAGCAGTTCTTC.

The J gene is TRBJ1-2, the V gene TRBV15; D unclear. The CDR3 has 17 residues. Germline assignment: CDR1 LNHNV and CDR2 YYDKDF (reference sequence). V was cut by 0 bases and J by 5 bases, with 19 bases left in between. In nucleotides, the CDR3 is TGTGCCACCAGCAGAGATCTACCCCCCTCGGGAGGGTATGGCTACACCTTC. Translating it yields CATSRDLPPSGGYGYTF.

As DNA, the CDR3 is TGTGCCAGCTCACCAGGAGGAGGGTCTGGAAACACCATATATTTT. It is translated as CASSPGGGSGNTIYF. This chain joins TRBV18 and TRBJ1-3, with D uncertain. The CDR3 spans 15 residues. V was cut by 2 bases and J by 1 base, with 9 bases left in between. Germline CDR1 reads KGHSH; CDR2 reads LQKENI. The full variable domain, with the rest looked up from reference TRBV18 and TRBJ1-3, is NAGVMQNPRHLVRRRGQEARLRCSPMKGHSHVYWYRQLPEEGLKFMVYLQKENIIDESGMPKERFSAEFPKEGPSILRIQQVVRGDSAAYFCASSPGGGSGNTIYFGEGSWLTVV.

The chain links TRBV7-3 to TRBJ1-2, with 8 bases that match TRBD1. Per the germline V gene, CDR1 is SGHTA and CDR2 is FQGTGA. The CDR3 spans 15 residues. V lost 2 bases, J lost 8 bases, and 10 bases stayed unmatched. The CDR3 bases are TGTGCCAGCAGCTTACAGGGCAGGGGGCGAGAGGGCTACACCTTC. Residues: CASSLQGRGREGYTF.

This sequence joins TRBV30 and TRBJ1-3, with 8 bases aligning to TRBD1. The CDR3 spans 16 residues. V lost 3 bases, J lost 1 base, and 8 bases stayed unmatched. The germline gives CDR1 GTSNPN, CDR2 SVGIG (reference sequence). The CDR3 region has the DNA TGTGCCTGGAGAGGGGGACAGGTCCCGTCTGGAAACACCATATATTTT. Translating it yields CAWRGGQVPSGNTIYF.

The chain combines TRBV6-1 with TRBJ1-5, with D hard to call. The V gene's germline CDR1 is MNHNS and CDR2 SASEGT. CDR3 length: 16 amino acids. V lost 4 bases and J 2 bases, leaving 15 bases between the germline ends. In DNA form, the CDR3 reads TGTGCCAGCAGTGCACGGGATTGGGTACGCAATCAGCCCCAGCATTTT. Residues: CASSARDWVRNQPQHF.

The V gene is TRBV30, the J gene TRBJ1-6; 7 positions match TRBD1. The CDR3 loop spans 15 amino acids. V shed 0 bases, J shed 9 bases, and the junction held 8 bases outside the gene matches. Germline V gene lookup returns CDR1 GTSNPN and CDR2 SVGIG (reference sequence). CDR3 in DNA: TGTGCCTGGAGTGTACGAGGGGGCGGCAGTTCACCCCTCCACTTT. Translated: CAWSVRGGGSSPLHF.

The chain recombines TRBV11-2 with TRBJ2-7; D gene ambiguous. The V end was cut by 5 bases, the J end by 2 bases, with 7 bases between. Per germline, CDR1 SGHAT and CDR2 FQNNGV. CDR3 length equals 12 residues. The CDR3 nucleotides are TGTGCCAGCAGCGAACAGCCCTACGAGCAGTACTTC. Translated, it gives CASSEQPYEQYF.

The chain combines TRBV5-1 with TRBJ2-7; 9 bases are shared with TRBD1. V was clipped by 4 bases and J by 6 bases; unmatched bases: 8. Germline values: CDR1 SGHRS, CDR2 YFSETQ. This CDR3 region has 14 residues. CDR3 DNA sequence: TGCGCCAGCAGCCCCCGGACAGGGGAGGGCGAGCAGTACTTC. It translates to CASSPRTGEGEQYF.

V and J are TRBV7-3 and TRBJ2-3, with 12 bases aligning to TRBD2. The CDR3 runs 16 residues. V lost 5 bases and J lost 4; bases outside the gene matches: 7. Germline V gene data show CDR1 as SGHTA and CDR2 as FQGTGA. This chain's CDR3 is CASSNPSGGGSDTQYF. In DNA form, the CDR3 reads TGTGCCAGCAGCAACCCTAGCGGGGGGGGCTCAGATACGCAGTATTTT.

In DNA form, the CDR3 reads TGTGCCAGCAGCCAAGGGGCAGGGGTCAGCTATGGCTACACCTTC. Translated, it gives CASSQGAGVSYGYTF. This chain links TRBV3-1 (or the pseudogene TRBV3-2) with TRBJ1-2; maybe TRBD1 (6 bases). Germline loops: CDR1 LGHDT, CDR2 YNNKEL (reference sequence). The CDR3 consists of 15 residues. V shed 1 base and J shed 4 bases, with 13 bases lying between them.

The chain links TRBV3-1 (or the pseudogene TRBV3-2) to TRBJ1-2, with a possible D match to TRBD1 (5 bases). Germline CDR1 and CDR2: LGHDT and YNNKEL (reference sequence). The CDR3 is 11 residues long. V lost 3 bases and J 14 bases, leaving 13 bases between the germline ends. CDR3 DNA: TGTGCCAGCAGCCACACCGGGGGTCTGACCTTC. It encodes CASSHTGGLTF.

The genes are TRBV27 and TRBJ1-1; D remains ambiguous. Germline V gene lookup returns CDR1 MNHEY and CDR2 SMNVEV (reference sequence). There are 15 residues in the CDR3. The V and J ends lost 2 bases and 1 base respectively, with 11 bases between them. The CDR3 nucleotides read TGTGCCAGCAGTTTAGAGGGCGTGGGGAACACTGAAGCTTTCTTT. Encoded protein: CASSLEGVGNTEAFF.

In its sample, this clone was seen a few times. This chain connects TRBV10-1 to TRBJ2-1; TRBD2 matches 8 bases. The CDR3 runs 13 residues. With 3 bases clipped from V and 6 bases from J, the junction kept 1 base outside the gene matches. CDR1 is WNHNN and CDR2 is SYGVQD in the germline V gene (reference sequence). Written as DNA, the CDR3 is TGCGCCAGCAGTGACGGGGGGGGCAATGAGCAGTTCTTC. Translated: CASSDGGGNEQFF.

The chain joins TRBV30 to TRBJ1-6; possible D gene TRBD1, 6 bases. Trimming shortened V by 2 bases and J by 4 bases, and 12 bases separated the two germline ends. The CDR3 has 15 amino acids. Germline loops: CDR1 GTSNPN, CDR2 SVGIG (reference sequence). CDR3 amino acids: CAWSSGGGYNSPLHF. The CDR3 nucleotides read TGTGCCTGGAGTTCTGGGGGCGGTTATAATTCACCCCTCCACTTT.

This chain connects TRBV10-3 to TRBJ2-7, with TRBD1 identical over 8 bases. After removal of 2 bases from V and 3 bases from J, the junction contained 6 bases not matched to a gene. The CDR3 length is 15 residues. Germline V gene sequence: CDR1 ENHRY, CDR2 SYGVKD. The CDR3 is CAISEAPGTGYEQYF. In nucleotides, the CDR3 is TGTGCCATCAGTGAGGCACCAGGGACAGGCTACGAGCAGTACTTC.